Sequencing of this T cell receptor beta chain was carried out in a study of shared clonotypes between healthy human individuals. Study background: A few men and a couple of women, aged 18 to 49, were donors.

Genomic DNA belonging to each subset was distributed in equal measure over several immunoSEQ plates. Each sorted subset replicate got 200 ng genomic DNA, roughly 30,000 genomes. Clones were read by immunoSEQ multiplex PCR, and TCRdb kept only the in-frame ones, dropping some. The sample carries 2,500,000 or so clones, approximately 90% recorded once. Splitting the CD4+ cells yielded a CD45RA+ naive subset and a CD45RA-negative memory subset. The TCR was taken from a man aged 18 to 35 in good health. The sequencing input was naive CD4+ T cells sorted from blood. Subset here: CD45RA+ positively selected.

CDR3 residues: CASSQQGTGNTIYF. The CDR3 DNA is TGTGCCAGCAGCCAACAGGGGACTGGAAACACCATATATTTT. The V call is TRBV5-4, the J call TRBJ1-3; 7 nucleotides agree with TRBD1. Germline lookup yields CDR1 SGHNT and CDR2 YYREEE (reference sequence). The CDR3 is made up of 14 amino acids. After removal of 4 bases from V and 2 bases from J, the junction contained 3 bases not matched to a gene.